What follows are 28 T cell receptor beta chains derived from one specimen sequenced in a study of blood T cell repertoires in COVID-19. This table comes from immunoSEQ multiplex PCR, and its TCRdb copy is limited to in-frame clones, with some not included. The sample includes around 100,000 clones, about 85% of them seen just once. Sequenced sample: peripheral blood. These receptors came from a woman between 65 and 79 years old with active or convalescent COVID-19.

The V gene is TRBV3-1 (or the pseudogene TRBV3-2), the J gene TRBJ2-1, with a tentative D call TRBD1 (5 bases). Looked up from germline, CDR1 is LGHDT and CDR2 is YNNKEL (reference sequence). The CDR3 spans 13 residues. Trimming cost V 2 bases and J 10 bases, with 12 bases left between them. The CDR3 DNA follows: TGTGCCAGCAGCCAATGGACACCCTCGGAGCAGTTCTTC. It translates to CASSQWTPSEQFF.

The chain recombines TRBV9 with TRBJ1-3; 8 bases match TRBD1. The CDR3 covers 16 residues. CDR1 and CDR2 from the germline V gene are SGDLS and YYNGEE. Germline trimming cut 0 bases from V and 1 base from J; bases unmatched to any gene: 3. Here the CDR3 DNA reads TGTGCCAGCAGCGTAGCTACAGGGGGTTCTGGAAACACCATATATTTT. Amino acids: CASSVATGGSGNTIYF.

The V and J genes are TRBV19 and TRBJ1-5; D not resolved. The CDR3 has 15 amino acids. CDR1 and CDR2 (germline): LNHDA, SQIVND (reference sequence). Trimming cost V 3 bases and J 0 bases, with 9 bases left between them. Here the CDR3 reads CASSIPGNSNQPQHF. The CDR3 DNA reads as TGTGCCAGTAGTATTCCAGGCAATAGCAATCAGCCCCAGCATTTT.

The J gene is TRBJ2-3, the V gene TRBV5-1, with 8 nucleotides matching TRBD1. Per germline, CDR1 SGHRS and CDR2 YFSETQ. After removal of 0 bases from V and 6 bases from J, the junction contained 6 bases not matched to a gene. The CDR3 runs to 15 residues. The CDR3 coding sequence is TGCGCCAGCAGCTTGGAAGGACAGGGAGTGGATACGCAGTATTTT. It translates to CASSLEGQGVDTQYF. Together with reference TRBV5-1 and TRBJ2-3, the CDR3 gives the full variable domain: KAGVTQTPRYLIKTRGQQVTLSCSPISGHRSVSWYQQTPGQGLQFLFEYFSETQRNKGNFPGRFSGRQFSNSRSEMNVSTLELGDSALYLCASSLEGQGVDTQYFGPGTRLTVL.

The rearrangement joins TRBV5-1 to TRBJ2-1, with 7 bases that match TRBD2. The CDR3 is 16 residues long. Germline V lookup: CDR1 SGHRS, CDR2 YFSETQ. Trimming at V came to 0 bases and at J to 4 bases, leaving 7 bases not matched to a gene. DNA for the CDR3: TGCGCCAGCAGCTTGGCGGTGGGGGGGTTATACAATGAGCAGTTCTTC. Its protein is CASSLAVGGLYNEQFF.

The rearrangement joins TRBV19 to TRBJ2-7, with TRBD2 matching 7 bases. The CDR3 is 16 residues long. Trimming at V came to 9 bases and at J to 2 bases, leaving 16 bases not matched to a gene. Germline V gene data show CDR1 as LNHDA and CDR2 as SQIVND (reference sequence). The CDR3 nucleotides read TGTGCCAGCAGGCCGGCGACTACGGGAGGCACCTACGAGCAGTACTTC. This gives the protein CASRPATTGGTYEQYF.

CDR3 DNA sequence: TGTGCCAGCAGTTACCGTTCTAGCGGGAGTGAGACCCAGTACTTC. Protein product: CASSYRSSGSETQYF. The V call is TRBV6-2 or TRBV6-3, the J call TRBJ2-5, with TRBD2 identical over 10 bases. Losses at the gene ends were 2 bases for V and 5 bases for J; bases not matched to a gene: 5. The CDR3 extends over 15 amino acids. CDR1 is MNHEY and CDR2 is SVGEGT in the germline V gene.

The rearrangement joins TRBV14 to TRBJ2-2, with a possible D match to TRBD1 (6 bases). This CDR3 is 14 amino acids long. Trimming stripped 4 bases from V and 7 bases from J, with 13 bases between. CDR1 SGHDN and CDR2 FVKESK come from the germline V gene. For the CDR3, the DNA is TGTGCCAGCAGCCGGGAAAGGGGGATCGGGGAGCTGTTTTTT. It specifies CASSRERGIGELFF.

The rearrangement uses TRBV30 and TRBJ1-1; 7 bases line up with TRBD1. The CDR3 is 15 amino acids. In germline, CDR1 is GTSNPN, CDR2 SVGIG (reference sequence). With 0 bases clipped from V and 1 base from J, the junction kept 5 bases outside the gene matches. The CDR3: CAWSVRPGGNTEAFF. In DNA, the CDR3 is TGTGCCTGGAGTGTACGTCCAGGGGGGAACACTGAAGCTTTCTTT. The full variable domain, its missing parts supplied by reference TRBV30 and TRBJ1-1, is SQTIHQWPATLVQPVGSPLSLECTVEGTSNPNLYWYRQAAGRGLQLLFYSVGIGQISSEVPQNLSASRPQDRQFILSSKKLLLSDSGFYLCAWSVRPGGNTEAFFGQGTRLTVV.

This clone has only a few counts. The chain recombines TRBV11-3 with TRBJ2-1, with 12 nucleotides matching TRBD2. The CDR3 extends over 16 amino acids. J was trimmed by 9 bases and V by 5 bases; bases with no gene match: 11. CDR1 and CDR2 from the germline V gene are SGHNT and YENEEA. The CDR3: CASSVRPGLAGAEQFF. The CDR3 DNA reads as TGTGCCAGCAGCGTGCGCCCGGGACTAGCGGGTGCTGAGCAGTTCTTC. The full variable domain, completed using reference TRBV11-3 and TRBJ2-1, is EAGVVQSPRYKIIEKKQPVAFWCNPISGHNTLYWYLQNLGQGPELLIRYENEEAVDDSQLPKDRFSAERLKGVDSTLKIQPAELGDSAVYLCASSVRPGLAGAEQFFGPGTRLTVL.

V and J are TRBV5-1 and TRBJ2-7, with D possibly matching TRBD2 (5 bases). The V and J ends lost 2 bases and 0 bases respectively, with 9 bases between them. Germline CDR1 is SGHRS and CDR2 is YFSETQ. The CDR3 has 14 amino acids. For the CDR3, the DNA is TGCGCCAGCAGCTTTTCGGGGAGCTCCTACGAGCAGTACTTC. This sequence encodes CASSFSGSSYEQYF.

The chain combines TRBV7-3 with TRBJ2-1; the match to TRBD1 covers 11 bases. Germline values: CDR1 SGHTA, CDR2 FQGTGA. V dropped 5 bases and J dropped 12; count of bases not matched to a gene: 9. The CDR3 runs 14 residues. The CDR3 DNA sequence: TGTGCCAGCAGCACCTCCTCGGGACAGGGGGTGCAGTTCTTC. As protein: CASSTSSGQGVQFF.

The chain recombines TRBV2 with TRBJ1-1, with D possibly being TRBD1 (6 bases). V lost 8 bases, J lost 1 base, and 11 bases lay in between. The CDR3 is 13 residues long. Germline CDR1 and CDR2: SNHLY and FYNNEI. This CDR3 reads CASSGGRNTEAFF. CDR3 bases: TGTGCCAGCTCTGGGGGCAGGAACACTGAAGCTTTCTTT.

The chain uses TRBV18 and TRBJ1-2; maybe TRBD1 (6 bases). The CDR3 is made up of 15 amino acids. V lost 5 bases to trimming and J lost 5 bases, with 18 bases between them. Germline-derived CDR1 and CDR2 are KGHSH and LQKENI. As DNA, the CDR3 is TGTGCCAGCTCAGCCGGGCGGGGGGGCGCGTATGGCTACACCTTC. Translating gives CASSAGRGGAYGYTF.

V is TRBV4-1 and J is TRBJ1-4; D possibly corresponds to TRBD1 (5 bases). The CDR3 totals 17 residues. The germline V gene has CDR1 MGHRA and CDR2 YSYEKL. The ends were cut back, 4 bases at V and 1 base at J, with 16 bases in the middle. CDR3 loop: CASSRGTADLTNEKLFF. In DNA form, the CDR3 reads TGCGCCAGCAGCCGCGGGACCGCCGATCTAACTAATGAAAAACTGTTTTTT.

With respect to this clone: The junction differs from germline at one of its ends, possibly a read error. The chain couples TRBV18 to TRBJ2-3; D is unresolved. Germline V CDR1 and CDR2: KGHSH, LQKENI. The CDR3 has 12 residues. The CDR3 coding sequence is TGTGCCAGCTCACCACCCACATATACGCAGTATTTT. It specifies CASSPPTYTQYF.

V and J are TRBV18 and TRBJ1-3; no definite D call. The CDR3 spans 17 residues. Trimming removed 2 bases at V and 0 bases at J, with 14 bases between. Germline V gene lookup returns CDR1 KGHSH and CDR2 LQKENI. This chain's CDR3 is CASSPEPVARSGNTIYF. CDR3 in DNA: TGTGCCAGCTCACCAGAGCCGGTTGCCCGCTCTGGAAACACCATATATTTT.

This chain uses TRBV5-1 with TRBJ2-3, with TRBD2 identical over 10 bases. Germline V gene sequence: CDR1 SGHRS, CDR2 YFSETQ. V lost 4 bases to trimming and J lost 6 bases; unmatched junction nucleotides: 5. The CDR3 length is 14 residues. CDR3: CASSPGLASDTQYF. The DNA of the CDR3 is TGCGCCAGCAGCCCGGGACTAGCGTCTGATACGCAGTATTTT.

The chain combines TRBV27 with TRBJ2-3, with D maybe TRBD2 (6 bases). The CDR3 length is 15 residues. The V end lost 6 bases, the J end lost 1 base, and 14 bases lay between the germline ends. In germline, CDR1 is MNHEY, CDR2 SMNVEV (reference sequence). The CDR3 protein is CASRAPGGGTDTQYF. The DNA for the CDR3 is TGTGCCAGCAGAGCACCCGGGGGTGGCACAGATACGCAGTATTTT.

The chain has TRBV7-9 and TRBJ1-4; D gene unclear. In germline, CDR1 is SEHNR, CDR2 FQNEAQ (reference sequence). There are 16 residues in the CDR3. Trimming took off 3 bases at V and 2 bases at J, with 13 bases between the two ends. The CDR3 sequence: CASSLQAYGTNEKLFF. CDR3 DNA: TGTGCCAGCAGCTTGCAAGCGTATGGGACTAATGAAAAACTGTTTTTT.

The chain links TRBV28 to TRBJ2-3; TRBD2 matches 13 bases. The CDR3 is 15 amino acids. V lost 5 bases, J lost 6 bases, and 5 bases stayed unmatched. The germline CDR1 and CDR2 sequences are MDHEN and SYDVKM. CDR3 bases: TGTGCCAGCAGTATTACTAGCGGGGGGGCGGATACGCAGTATTTT. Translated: CASSITSGGADTQYF.

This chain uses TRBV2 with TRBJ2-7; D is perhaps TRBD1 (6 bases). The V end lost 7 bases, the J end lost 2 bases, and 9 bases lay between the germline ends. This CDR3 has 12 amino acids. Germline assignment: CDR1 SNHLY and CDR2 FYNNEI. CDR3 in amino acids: CASTRQAYEQYF. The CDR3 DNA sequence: TGTGCCAGCACCCGACAGGCCTACGAGCAGTACTTC. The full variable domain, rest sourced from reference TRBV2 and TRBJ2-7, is EPEVTQTPSHQVTQMGQEVILRCVPISNHLYFYWYRQILGQKVEFLVSFYNNEISEKSEIFDDQFSVERPDGSNFTLKIRSTKLEDSAMYFCASTRQAYEQYFGPGTRLTVT.

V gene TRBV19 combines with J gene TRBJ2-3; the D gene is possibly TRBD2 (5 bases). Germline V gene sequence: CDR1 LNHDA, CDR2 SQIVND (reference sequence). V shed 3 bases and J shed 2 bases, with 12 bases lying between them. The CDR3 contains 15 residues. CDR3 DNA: TGTGCCAGTAGTATGGGCGCGGGCGACACAGATACGCAGTATTTT. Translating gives CASSMGAGDTDTQYF. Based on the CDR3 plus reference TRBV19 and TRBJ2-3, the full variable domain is DGGITQSPKYLFRKEGQNVTLSCEQNLNHDAMYWYRQDPGQGLRLIYYSQIVNDFQKGDIAEGYSVSREKKESFPLTVTSAQKNPTAFYLCASSMGAGDTDTQYFGPGTRLTVL.

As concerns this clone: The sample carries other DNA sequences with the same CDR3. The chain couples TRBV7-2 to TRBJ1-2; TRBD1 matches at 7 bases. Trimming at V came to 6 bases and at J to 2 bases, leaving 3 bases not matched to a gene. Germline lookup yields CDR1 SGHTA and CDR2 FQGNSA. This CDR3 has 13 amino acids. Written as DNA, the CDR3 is TGTGCCAGCAGTCCGGACAGGAACTATGGCTACACCTTC. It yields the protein CASSPDRNYGYTF.

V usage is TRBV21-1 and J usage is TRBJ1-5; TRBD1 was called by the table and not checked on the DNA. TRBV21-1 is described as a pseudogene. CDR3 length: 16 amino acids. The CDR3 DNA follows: TGTGCCAGCAGCAATGCCCGGACAGGAAACAATCAGCCCCAGCATTTT. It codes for CASSNARTGNNQPQHF.

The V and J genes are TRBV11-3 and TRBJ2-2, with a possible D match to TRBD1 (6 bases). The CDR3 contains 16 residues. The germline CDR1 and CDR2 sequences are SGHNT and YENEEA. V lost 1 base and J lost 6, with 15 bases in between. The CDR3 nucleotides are TGTGCCAGCAGCTTAGGCCAGGGGAAAATCTCCGGGGAGCTGTTTTTT. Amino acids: CASSLGQGKISGELFF.

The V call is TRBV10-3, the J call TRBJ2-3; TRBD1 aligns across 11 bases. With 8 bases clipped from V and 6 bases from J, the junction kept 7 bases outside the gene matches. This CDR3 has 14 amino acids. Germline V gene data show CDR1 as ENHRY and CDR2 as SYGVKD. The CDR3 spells CAIGRDRGSDTQYF. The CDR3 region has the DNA TGTGCCATCGGCCGGGACAGGGGGTCGGATACGCAGTATTTT.

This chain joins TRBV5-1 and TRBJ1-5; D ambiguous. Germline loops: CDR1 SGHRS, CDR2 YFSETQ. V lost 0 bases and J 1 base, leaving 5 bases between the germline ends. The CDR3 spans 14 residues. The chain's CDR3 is CASSLVPSNQPQHF. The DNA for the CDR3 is TGCGCCAGCAGCTTGGTTCCAAGCAATCAGCCCCAGCATTTT. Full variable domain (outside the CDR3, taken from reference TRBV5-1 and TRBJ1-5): KAGVTQTPRYLIKTRGQQVTLSCSPISGHRSVSWYQQTPGQGLQFLFEYFSETQRNKGNFPGRFSGRQFSNSRSEMNVSTLELGDSALYLCASSLVPSNQPQHFGDGTRLSIL.